A selection of T cell receptor beta chains follows, all from one sample in a study of CD8 T cells in Susac syndrome. In TCRdb, the immunoSEQ multiplex PCR reads were re-called with MiXCR into one record per CDR3 protein. The sample includes about 180,000 distinct CDR3 sequences, over 90% of them seen just once. Sequencing was carried out using CD4+ T cells from PBMCs. These receptors all stem from a human donor with Susac syndrome. Both conserved end residues are part of each CDR3. D genes are given only for firm matches. Size tells how often a clone was seen (once, few, many) or the class of an expanded clone, and some rows leave it out.

v_call: TRBV20-1
d_call: TRBD1
clone_size: .
j_call: TRBJ1-6
cdr3_aa: CSAPSQGAGNSPLHF
cdr3_nt: TGCAGTGCTCCCTCCCAGGGGGCGGGTAATTCACCCCTCCACTTT

v_call: TRBV4-3
d_call: .
clone_size: .
j_call: TRBJ2-6
cdr3_aa: CASSQWGEGSPLSGANVLTF
cdr3_nt: TGCGCCAGCAGCCAATGGGGTGAAGGCAGTCCTCTCTCTGGGGCCAACGTCCTGACTTTC

v_call: TRBV20-1
d_call: TRBD2
clone_size: .
j_call: TRBJ2-7
cdr3_aa: CSARAGTRDEQYF
cdr3_nt: TGCAGTGCGAGAGCCGGGACTAGGGACGAGCAGTACTTC

v_call: TRBV10-3
d_call: .
clone_size: .
j_call: TRBJ1-1
cdr3_aa: CAISESRAMNTEAFF
cdr3_nt: TGTGCCATCAGTGAGTCAAGGGCTATGAACACTGAAGCTTTCTTT

v_call: TRBV7-2
d_call: TRBD2
clone_size: .
j_call: TRBJ2-1
cdr3_aa: CASSLFGGSSNNEQFF
cdr3_nt: TGTGCCAGCAGCTTATTCGGCGGGAGCAGTAACAATGAGCAGTTCTTC

v_call: TRBV4-3
d_call: TRBD1
clone_size: .
j_call: TRBJ2-7
cdr3_aa: CASSQGGTGFHEQYF
cdr3_nt: TGCGCCAGCAGCCAAGGAGGGACAGGGTTCCACGAGCAGTACTTC

v_call: TRBV5-1
d_call: .
clone_size: .
j_call: TRBJ1-6
cdr3_aa: CASSTMDGPLHF
cdr3_nt: TGCGCCAGCAGCACTATGGACGGACCCCTCCACTTT

v_call: TRBV29-1
d_call: .
clone_size: .
j_call: TRBJ1-1
cdr3_aa: CSVVGARFTEAFF
cdr3_nt: TGCAGCGTTGTGGGGGCGCGGTTTACTGAAGCTTTCTTT

v_call: TRBV20-1
d_call: .
clone_size: .
j_call: TRBJ2-1
cdr3_aa: CSAKGGDEQFF
cdr3_nt: TGCAGTGCAAAAGGGGGGGATGAGCAGTTCTTC

v_call: TRBV30
d_call: .
clone_size: once
j_call: TRBJ1-5
cdr3_aa: CAWSVARGGQPQHF
cdr3_nt: TGTGCCTGGAGTGTAGCGAGAGGGGGTCAGCCCCAGCATTTT

v_call: TRBV12-3/TRBV12-4
d_call: .
clone_size: .
j_call: TRBJ2-2
cdr3_aa: CASSFRTNTGELFF
cdr3_nt: TGTGCCAGCAGTTTTAGGACAAACACCGGGGAGCTGTTTTTT

v_call: TRBV20-1
d_call: .
clone_size: .
j_call: TRBJ2-1
cdr3_aa: CSARKSSAPEQFF
cdr3_nt: TGCAGTGCTAGAAAAAGTAGCGCCCCTGAGCAGTTCTTC

v_call: TRBV6-6
d_call: TRBD1
clone_size: .
j_call: TRBJ2-3
cdr3_aa: CASRTTGSTDTQYF
cdr3_nt: TGTGCCAGTCGAACGACAGGGAGCACAGATACGCAGTATTTT

v_call: TRBV28
d_call: .
clone_size: .
j_call: TRBJ2-7
cdr3_aa: CASSPPTEWSQDPYF
cdr3_nt: TGTGCCAGCAGCCCCCCGACAGAGTGGAGTCAGGATCCGTACTTC

v_call: TRBV7-9
d_call: .
clone_size: .
j_call: TRBJ2-5
cdr3_aa: CASSLGLGLQETQYF
cdr3_nt: TGTGCCAGCAGCTTGGGCCTGGGCTTACAAGAGACCCAGTACTTC

v_call: TRBV3-1
d_call: TRBD1
clone_size: .
j_call: TRBJ1-1
cdr3_aa: CASSQDPRGRGGTEAFF
cdr3_nt: TGTGCCAGCAGCCAAGACCCCAGGGGGCGCGGGGGAACTGAAGCTTTCTTT

v_call: TRBV5-1
d_call: .
clone_size: .
j_call: TRBJ2-2
cdr3_aa: CASSLSPQGAGELFF
cdr3_nt: TGCGCCAGCAGCTTGTCGCCACAGGGTGCCGGGGAGCTGTTTTTT

v_call: TRBV25-1
d_call: .
clone_size: .
j_call: TRBJ2-1
cdr3_aa: CASRDDNEQFF
cdr3_nt: TGTGCCAGCAGGGACGACAATGAGCAGTTCTTC

v_call: TRBV5-1
d_call: .
clone_size: .
j_call: TRBJ2-1
cdr3_aa: CASSLRQGGLGEQFF
cdr3_nt: TGCGCCAGCAGCTTGAGGCAGGGAGGATTAGGTGAGCAGTTCTTC

v_call: TRBV20-1
d_call: TRBD2
clone_size: .
j_call: TRBJ2-7
cdr3_aa: CSAPGTSGGYEQYF
cdr3_nt: TGCAGTGCTCCTGGGACTAGCGGGGGCTACGAGCAGTACTTC

v_call: TRBV6-1
d_call: TRBD1
clone_size: .
j_call: TRBJ1-5
cdr3_aa: CASSEAFGQGAMPQHF
cdr3_nt: TGTGCCAGCAGTGAAGCCTTTGGACAGGGGGCGATGCCCCAGCATTTT

v_call: TRBV7-9
d_call: .
clone_size: .
j_call: TRBJ2-5
cdr3_aa: CASRRETQYF
cdr3_nt: TGTGCCAGCAGGCGCGAGACCCAGTACTTC

v_call: TRBV20-1
d_call: TRBD1
clone_size: .
j_call: TRBJ2-2
cdr3_aa: CSATGVYDTGELFF
cdr3_nt: TGCAGTGCCACAGGGGTTTATGACACCGGGGAGCTGTTTTTT

v_call: TRBV12-3/TRBV12-4
d_call: TRBD1
clone_size: .
j_call: TRBJ1-5
cdr3_aa: CASSTSGTGVNQPQHF
cdr3_nt: TGTGCCAGCAGCACTTCCGGGACAGGGGTCAATCAGCCCCAGCATTTT

v_call: TRBV2
d_call: .
clone_size: .
j_call: TRBJ1-4
cdr3_aa: CASRSKSEKLFF
cdr3_nt: TGTGCCAGCAGATCCAAGAGTGAAAAACTGTTTTTT

v_call: TRBV2
d_call: TRBD1
clone_size: .
j_call: TRBJ1-6
cdr3_aa: CASNRDRDSPLHF
cdr3_nt: TGTGCCAGCAATCGGGACAGGGATTCACCCCTCCACTTT

v_call: TRBV5-1
d_call: TRBD1
clone_size: .
j_call: TRBJ1-1
cdr3_aa: CASSTRQGGEAFF
cdr3_nt: TGCGCCAGCAGCACCCGACAGGGTGGTGAAGCTTTCTTT

v_call: TRBV19
d_call: .
clone_size: .
j_call: TRBJ2-5
cdr3_aa: CASSIRERETQYF
cdr3_nt: TGTGCCAGTAGTATTCGGGAGCGAGAGACCCAGTACTTC

v_call: TRBV30
d_call: .
clone_size: .
j_call: TRBJ1-2
cdr3_aa: CAWSPSGQVMGYTF
cdr3_nt: TGTGCCTGGAGTCCTTCGGGACAAGTTATGGGCTACACCTTC

v_call: TRBV12-3/TRBV12-4
d_call: .
clone_size: .
j_call: TRBJ1-2
cdr3_aa: CASTSDKYGYTF
cdr3_nt: TGTGCCAGCACCTCAGACAAGTATGGCTACACCTTC

v_call: TRBV14
d_call: .
clone_size: .
j_call: TRBJ2-1
cdr3_aa: CASSQGSLYNEQFF
cdr3_nt: TGTGCCAGCAGCCAAGGCAGCCTATACAATGAGCAGTTCTTC

v_call: TRBV2
d_call: .
clone_size: .
j_call: TRBJ1-2
cdr3_aa: CASSEQGRYGYTF
cdr3_nt: TGTGCCAGCAGTGAGCAGGGAAGGTATGGCTACACCTTC

v_call: TRBV5-1
d_call: .
clone_size: .
j_call: TRBJ2-1
cdr3_aa: CASSLAPGALSENEQFF
cdr3_nt: TGCGCCAGCAGCTTGGCCCCCGGGGCCCTTTCCGAGAATGAGCAGTTCTTC

v_call: TRBV7-9
d_call: TRBD2
clone_size: .
j_call: TRBJ2-7
cdr3_aa: CASSTGTSGQTSYEQYF
cdr3_nt: TGTGCCAGCAGCACCGGGACTAGCGGGCAGACCTCCTACGAGCAGTACTTC

v_call: TRBV5-1
d_call: TRBD2
clone_size: .
j_call: TRBJ2-1
cdr3_aa: CASSYGLAGVYNEQFF
cdr3_nt: TGCGCCAGCAGCTACGGACTAGCGGGAGTCTACAATGAGCAGTTCTTC

v_call: TRBV6-4
d_call: .
clone_size: .
j_call: TRBJ1-2
cdr3_aa: CASSDSYGRGYTF
cdr3_nt: TGTGCCAGCAGTGACTCTTACGGTAGAGGCTACACCTTC

v_call: TRBV19
d_call: .
clone_size: .
j_call: TRBJ2-1
cdr3_aa: CASSSGFYNEQFF
cdr3_nt: TGTGCCAGTAGTTCGGGGTTTTACAATGAGCAGTTCTTC

v_call: TRBV4-1
d_call: .
clone_size: .
j_call: TRBJ1-6
cdr3_aa: CASSQENGPTSPLHF
cdr3_nt: TGCGCCAGCAGCCAAGAAAACGGACCCACTTCACCCCTCCACTTT

v_call: TRBV30
d_call: .
clone_size: .
j_call: TRBJ1-2
cdr3_aa: CAWSLGEGYTF
cdr3_nt: TGTGCCTGGAGTTTAGGGGAGGGCTACACCTTC

v_call: TRBV27
d_call: TRBD2
clone_size: .
j_call: TRBJ2-1
cdr3_aa: CASSPWSSGAQLAQFF
cdr3_nt: TGTGCCAGCAGTCCTTGGAGTAGCGGGGCGCAATTGGCTCAGTTCTTC

v_call: TRBV28
d_call: .
clone_size: .
j_call: TRBJ2-7
cdr3_aa: CASKPTGTPSSYEQYF
cdr3_nt: TGTGCCAGCAAACCAACCGGGACACCGAGCTCCTACGAGCAGTACTTC

v_call: TRBV15
d_call: .
clone_size: .
j_call: TRBJ1-6
cdr3_aa: CATSRVMQLGTESSYNSPLHF
cdr3_nt: TGTGCCACCAGCAGAGTGATGCAACTCGGGACTGAAAGCTCCTATAATTCACCCCTCCACTTT

v_call: TRBV28
d_call: .
clone_size: .
j_call: TRBJ2-7
cdr3_aa: CATWTESSEQYF
cdr3_nt: TGTGCCACGTGGACAGAGTCGTCCGAGCAGTACTTC

v_call: TRBV5-6
d_call: TRBD1
clone_size: .
j_call: TRBJ2-3
cdr3_aa: CASSLDRGKADTQYF
cdr3_nt: TGTGCCAGCAGCTTGGACAGGGGAAAGGCAGATACGCAGTATTTT

v_call: TRBV20-1
d_call: .
clone_size: .
j_call: TRBJ2-5
cdr3_aa: CSARDQTGNPAQYF
cdr3_nt: TGCAGTGCTAGAGATCAAACAGGGAACCCGGCCCAGTACTTC

v_call: TRBV12-3/TRBV12-4
d_call: .
clone_size: .
j_call: TRBJ1-4
cdr3_aa: CASSFRGNEKLFF
cdr3_nt: TGTGCCAGCAGTTTTCGGGGAAATGAAAAACTGTTTTTT

v_call: TRBV7-9
d_call: TRBD1
clone_size: .
j_call: TRBJ2-1
cdr3_aa: CASSFWSGTGAGEQFF
cdr3_nt: TGTGCCAGCAGCTTTTGGTCAGGGACAGGCGCTGGTGAGCAGTTCTTC

v_call: TRBV20-1
d_call: .
clone_size: .
j_call: TRBJ1-5
cdr3_aa: CSASSGKQPQHF
cdr3_nt: TGCAGTGCTAGTTCGGGGAAACAGCCCCAGCATTTT

v_call: TRBV5-6
d_call: TRBD1
clone_size: .
j_call: TRBJ2-1
cdr3_aa: CASSSDRLEFF
cdr3_nt: TGTGCCAGCAGCTCGGACAGGCTGGAGTTCTTC

v_call: TRBV7-8
d_call: .
clone_size: .
j_call: TRBJ1-5
cdr3_aa: CASSPRAGESNQPQHF
cdr3_nt: TGTGCCAGCAGCCCCCGGGCCGGGGAGAGCAATCAGCCCCAGCATTTT

v_call: TRBV29-1
d_call: TRBD2
clone_size: .
j_call: TRBJ2-3
cdr3_aa: CSAALAGGSTDTQYF
cdr3_nt: TGCAGCGCTGCACTAGCGGGAGGCAGCACAGATACGCAGTATTTT

v_call: TRBV20-1
d_call: TRBD1
clone_size: .
j_call: TRBJ2-1
cdr3_aa: CSADQGVTYNEQFF
cdr3_nt: TGCAGTGCGGACCAGGGGGTCACCTACAATGAGCAGTTCTTC

v_call: TRBV21-1
d_call: .
clone_size: .
j_call: TRBJ2-5
cdr3_aa: CASTGTRKETQYF
cdr3_nt: TGTGCCAGCACCGGGACTAGGAAGGAGACCCAGTACTTC

v_call: TRBV27
d_call: TRBD1
clone_size: .
j_call: TRBJ1-2
cdr3_aa: CASRDRALRNYGYTF
cdr3_nt: TGTGCCAGCAGGGACAGGGCCCTCCGAAACTATGGCTACACCTTC

v_call: TRBV7-6
d_call: .
clone_size: .
j_call: TRBJ2-5
cdr3_aa: CASSPPFREETQYF
cdr3_nt: TGTGCCAGCAGCCCCCCATTCAGGGAGGAGACCCAGTACTTC

v_call: TRBV6-5
d_call: TRBD1
clone_size: once
j_call: TRBJ2-3
cdr3_aa: CATGTGSGTDTQYF
cdr3_nt: TGTGCCACCGGGACAGGGTCGGGCACAGATACGCAGTATTTT

v_call: TRBV30
d_call: .
clone_size: .
j_call: TRBJ1-2
cdr3_aa: CASTGGSNGYTF
cdr3_nt: TGTGCTTCAACTGGGGGCTCTAATGGCTACACCTTC

v_call: TRBV20-1
d_call: TRBD1
clone_size: .
j_call: TRBJ1-4
cdr3_aa: CSARTGGSSNEKLFF
cdr3_nt: TGCAGTGCTAGAACAGGGGGCAGTTCTAATGAAAAACTGTTTTTT

v_call: TRBV12-3/TRBV12-4
d_call: .
clone_size: .
j_call: TRBJ2-7
cdr3_aa: CASRGRSYEQYF
cdr3_nt: TGTGCCAGCAGGGGGAGGAGTTACGAGCAGTACTTC

v_call: TRBV28
d_call: TRBD1
clone_size: .
j_call: TRBJ2-7
cdr3_aa: CASSGQGPSEKQYF
cdr3_nt: TGTGCCAGCAGTGGACAGGGGCCATCTGAGAAGCAGTACTTC